The T cell receptor beta chain described here comes from a study of cytomegalovirus exposure and HLA in healthy donors. With 60 Vbeta and 13 Jbeta primers, the PCR was carried out. The table came from immunoSEQ multiplex PCR; TCRdb's copy has only in-frame clones and leaves some out. The table lists 90,000 to 110,000 clones, 78% of them singletons. From germline, CDR1 is SGHRS and CDR2 YFSETQ. The V gene end was trimmed by 4 bases and the J gene end by 4 bases; junction bases not matched to a gene: 6. The CDR3 totals 15 residues. This TCR came from a man between 25 and 39 years old in good health and CMV-seronegative. Sequenced input: PBMCs. The chain combines TRBV5-1 with TRBJ2-5; 11 bases agree with TRBD1. The CDR3 loop is CASSVPGQGGETQYF. Written as DNA, the CDR3 is TGCGCCAGCAGCGTACCGGGACAGGGGGGAGAGACCCAGTACTTC.